This T cell receptor beta chain originates from a study of T cells after yellow fever vaccination. Looking at the study overall: Preparing low-cell-number fractions relied on SMART-Seq v4 Ultra Low Input. General study findings and limits: The secondary response peaked faster, at day 5 versus 15, but was weaker. Subsequent to the booster, the majority of primary-vaccination clones reappeared (around 96% CD4, approximately 90% CD8).

Universal primer sites and UMIs were introduced during 5'RACE template-switching synthesis of TCR cDNA. TCRdb re-called the 5' RACE reads with MiXCR, one entry per CDR3 protein. The sample yields roughly 330,000 distinct CDR3 sequences, 3% to 4.5% seen once. This clonotype has a handful of counts. Its antigen is unknown. The length of the CDR3 is 14 residues. CDR1 is DFQATT, CDR2 SNEGSKA, per germline (reference sequence). Trimming cost V 6 bases and J 9 bases; bases outside gene matches: 14. This material consisted of PBMCs, taken 5 days after the yellow fever booster vaccination. The chain recombines TRBV20-1 with TRBJ2-1; TRBD2 aligns across 7 bases. This TCR came from a man in his late teens or twenties who received the YFV17D yellow fever vaccine. CDR3 bases: TGCAGTGCCCCTGAGAACGAGCGGGGTTTTGAGCAGTTCTTC. Protein: CSAPENERGFEQFF.